This TCR beta chain was sequenced for a study of CD8 T cells in ankylosing spondylitis. Study-level findings and limits: Significant enrichment of disease-linked clones was reportedly seen in matched ankylosing spondylitis synovial fluid. Ankylosing spondylitis blood seemed to carry a telltale TCR beta motif made of several highly homologous variants. Earlier literature documents some of the motif variants in reactive arthritis synovial fluid and blood. Disease-associated clonotypes exhibited CD8+ identity and were relatively infrequent in peripheral blood.

5'-RACE, quantitative and with molecular barcodes, yielded the TCR beta libraries. MiXCR was run by TCRdb on the 5' RACE reads, yielding one entry per CDR3 protein. The sample consists of roughly 300,000 distinct CDR3 sequences, approximately 8.2% of them appearing once. Ten or more counts support this clonotype. Its antigen remains unknown. This CDR3 contains 14 residues. CDR1 and CDR2 from the germline V gene are SGHTA and FQGNSA. V dropped 1 base and J dropped 2 bases, with 6 bases sitting between them. The chain uses TRBV7-2 and TRBJ1-5; D remains unclear. This receptor was taken from a male donor with ankylosing spondylitis. The material sequenced was blood, either unsorted or a sorted T cell fraction (not recorded which). This CDR3 is CASSLGGRNQPQHF. The CDR3 DNA reads as TGTGCCAGCAGCTTAGGCGGTCGCAATCAGCCCCAGCATTTT.